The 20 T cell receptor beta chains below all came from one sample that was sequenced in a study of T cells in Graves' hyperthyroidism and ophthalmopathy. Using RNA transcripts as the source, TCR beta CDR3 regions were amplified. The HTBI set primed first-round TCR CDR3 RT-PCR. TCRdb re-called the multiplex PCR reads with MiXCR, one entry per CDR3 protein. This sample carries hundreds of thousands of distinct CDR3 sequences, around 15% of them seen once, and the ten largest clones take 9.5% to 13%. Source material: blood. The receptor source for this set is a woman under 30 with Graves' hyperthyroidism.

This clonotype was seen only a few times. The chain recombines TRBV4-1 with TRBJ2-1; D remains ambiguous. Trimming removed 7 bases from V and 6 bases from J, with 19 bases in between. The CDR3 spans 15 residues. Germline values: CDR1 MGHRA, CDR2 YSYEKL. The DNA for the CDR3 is TGCGCCAGCACCTCGAGCGCTAACTCCCTCAATGAGCAGTTCTTC. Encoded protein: CASTSSANSLNEQFF.

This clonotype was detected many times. The DNA for the CDR3 is TGTGCCAGCAGTTACTCGACTACGGGACAGGGGGCGGGTGACACCGGGGAGCTGTTTTTT. As protein: CASSYSTTGQGAGDTGELFF. The gene calls are TRBV6-5 and TRBJ2-2, with 12 positions matching TRBD1. The CDR3 sequence is 20 residues long. From germline, CDR1 is MNHEY and CDR2 SVGAGI. The ends lost 0 bases at V and 3 bases at J; junction bases unmatched: 11.

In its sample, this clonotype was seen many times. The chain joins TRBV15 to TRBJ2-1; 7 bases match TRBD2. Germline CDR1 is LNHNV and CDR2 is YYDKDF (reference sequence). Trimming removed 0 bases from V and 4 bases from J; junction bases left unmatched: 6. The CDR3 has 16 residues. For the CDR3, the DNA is TGTGCCACCAGCAGAGATCGTACTAGCGCTTACAATGAGCAGTTCTTC. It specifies CATSRDRTSAYNEQFF.

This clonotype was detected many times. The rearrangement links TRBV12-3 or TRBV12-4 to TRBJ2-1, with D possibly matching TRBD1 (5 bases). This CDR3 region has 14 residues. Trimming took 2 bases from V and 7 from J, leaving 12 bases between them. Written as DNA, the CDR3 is TGTGCCAGCAGTTTACAGGGTTTTGCGAATGAGCAGTTCTTC. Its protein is CASSLQGFANEQFF.

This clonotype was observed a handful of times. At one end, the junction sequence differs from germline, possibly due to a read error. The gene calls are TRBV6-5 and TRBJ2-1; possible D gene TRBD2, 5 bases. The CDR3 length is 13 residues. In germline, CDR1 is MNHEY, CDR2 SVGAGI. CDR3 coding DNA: TGTGCCAGCAGTTACTTTAGCGTCCGTGAGCAGCTCTTC. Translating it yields CASSYFSVREQLF.

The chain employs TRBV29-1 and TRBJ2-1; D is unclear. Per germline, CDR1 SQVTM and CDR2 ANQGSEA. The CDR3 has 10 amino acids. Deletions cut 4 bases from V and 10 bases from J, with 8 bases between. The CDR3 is CSVGAIEQFF. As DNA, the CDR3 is TGCAGCGTTGGAGCTATAGAGCAGTTCTTC.

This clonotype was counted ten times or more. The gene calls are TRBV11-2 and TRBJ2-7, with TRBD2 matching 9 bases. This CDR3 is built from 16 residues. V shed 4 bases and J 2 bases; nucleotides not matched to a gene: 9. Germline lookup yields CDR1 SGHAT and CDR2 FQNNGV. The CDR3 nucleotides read TGTGCCAGCAGCTCACCGGGACTAGCCGACCCCTACGAGCAGTACTTC. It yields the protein CASSSPGLADPYEQYF.

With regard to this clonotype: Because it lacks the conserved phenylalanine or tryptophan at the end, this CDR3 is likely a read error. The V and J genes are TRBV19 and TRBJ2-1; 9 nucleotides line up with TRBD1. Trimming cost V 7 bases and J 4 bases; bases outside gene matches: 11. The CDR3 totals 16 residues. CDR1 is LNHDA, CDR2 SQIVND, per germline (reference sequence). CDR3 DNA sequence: TGTGCCAGTAAAAGCCTTACAGGGGGCATATACAATGAGCAGTTCATC. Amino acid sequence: CASKSLTGGIYNEQFI.

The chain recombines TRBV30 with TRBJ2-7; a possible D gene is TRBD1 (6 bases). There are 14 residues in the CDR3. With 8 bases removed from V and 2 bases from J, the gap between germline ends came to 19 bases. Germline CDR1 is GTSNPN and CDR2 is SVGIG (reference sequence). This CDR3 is CASTGTMYAYEQYF. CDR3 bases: TGTGCCAGTACCGGGACAATGTATGCCTACGAGCAGTACTTC.

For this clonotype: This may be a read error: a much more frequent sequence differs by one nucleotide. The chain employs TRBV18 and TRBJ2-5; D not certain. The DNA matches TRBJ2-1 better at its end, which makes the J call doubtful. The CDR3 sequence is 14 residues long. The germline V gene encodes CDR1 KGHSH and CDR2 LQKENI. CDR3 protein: CASSPGNPQETQFF. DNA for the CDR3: TGTGCCAGCTCACCAGGGAATCCACAAGAGACCCAGTTCTTC.

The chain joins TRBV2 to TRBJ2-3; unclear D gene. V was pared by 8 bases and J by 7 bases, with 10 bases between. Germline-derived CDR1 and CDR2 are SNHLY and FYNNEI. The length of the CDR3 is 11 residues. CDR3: CASESVYTQYF. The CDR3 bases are TGTGCCAGCGAGAGCGTGTATACGCAGTATTTT.

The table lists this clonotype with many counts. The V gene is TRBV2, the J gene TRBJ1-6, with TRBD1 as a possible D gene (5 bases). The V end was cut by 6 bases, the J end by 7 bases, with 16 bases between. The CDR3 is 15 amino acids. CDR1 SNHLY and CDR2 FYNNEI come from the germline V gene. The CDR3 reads CASRETAKGNSPLHF. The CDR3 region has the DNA TGTGCCAGCAGAGAGACAGCGAAGGGGAATTCACCCCTCCACTTT.

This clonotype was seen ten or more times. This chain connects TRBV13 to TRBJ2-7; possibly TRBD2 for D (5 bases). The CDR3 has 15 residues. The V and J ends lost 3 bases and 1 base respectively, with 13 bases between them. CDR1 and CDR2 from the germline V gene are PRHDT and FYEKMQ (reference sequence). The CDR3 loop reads CASSLRDRESYEQYF. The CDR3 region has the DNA TGTGCCAGCAGCTTGAGGGATCGGGAATCCTACGAGCAGTACTTC.

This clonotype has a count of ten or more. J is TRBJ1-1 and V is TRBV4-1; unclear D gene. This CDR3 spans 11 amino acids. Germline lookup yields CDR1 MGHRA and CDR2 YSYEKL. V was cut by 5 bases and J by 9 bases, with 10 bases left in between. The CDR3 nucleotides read TGCGCCAGCAGCAAAGGGAGAAAAGCTTTCTTT. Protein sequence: CASSKGRKAFF.

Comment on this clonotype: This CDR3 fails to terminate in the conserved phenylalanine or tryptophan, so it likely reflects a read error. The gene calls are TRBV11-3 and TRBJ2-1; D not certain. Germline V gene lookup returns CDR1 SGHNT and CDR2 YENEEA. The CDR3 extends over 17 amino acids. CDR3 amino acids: CAGSPTSSFQIHNEQFL. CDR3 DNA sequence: TGTGCCGGCAGCCCCACGTCGAGTTTTCAAATCCACAATGAGCAGTTCCTC.

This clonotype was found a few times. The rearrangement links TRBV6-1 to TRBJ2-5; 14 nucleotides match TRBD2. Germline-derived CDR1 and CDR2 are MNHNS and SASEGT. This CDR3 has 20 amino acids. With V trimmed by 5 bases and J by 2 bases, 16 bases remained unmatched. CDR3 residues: CASSFGTSGRGFRKQETQYF. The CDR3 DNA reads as TGTGCCAGCAGTTTCGGGACTAGCGGGAGAGGATTCCGTAAACAAGAGACCCAGTACTTC.

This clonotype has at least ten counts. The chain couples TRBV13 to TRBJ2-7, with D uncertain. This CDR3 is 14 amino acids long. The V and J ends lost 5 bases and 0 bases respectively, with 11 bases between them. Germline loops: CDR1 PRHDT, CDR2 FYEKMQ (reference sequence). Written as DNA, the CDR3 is TGTGCCAGCAGCGGCCGGCGAGGCTCCTACGAGCAGTACTTC. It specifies CASSGRRGSYEQYF.

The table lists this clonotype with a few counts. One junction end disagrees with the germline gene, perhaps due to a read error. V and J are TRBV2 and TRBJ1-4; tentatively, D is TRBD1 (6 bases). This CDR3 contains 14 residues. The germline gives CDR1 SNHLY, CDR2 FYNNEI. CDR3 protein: CASRGGPTNEELFF. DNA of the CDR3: TGTGCCAGCAGGGGGGGGCCAACTAATGAAGAACTGTTTTTT.

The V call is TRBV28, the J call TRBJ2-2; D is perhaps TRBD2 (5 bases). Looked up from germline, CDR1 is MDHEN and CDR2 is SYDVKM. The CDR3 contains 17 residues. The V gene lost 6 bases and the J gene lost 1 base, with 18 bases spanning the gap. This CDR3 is CASRSYRGGRNTGELFF. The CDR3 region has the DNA TGTGCCAGCAGGTCCTACCGCGGCGGGCGGAACACCGGGGAGCTGTTTTTT.

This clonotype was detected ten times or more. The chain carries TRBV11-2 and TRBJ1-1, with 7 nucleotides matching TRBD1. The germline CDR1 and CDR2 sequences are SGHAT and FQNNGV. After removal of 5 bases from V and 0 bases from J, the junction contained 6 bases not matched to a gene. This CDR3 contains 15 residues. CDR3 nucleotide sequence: TGTGCCAGCAGCAGCACAGGGGTGGTGAACACTGAAGCTTTCTTT. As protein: CASSSTGVVNTEAFF.